This entry concerns a single T cell receptor (beta chain). Then a second PCR, running roughly 6 to 12 cycles, was carried out with a sample-barcoded 5' primer and a J-beta primer mix. One entry per CDR3 protein, called by TCRdb with MiXCR from the 5' RACE reads. Of 1.6 million or so distinct CDR3 sequences in the sample, around 36% were seen once. These data originate in a study of blood T cells in healthy people across ages. Sequenced: blood. The sequence derives from a woman aged 30 to 39 in good health.

In nucleotides, the CDR3 is TGTGCCAGCAGTGCCTGGAGTGGGTATGAGCAGTTCTTC. Protein sequence: CASSAWSGYEQFF. This sequence joins TRBV25-1 and TRBJ2-1; D unresolved. Germline CDR1 and CDR2: MGHDK and SYGVNS. Trimming took 4 bases from V and 8 from J, leaving 12 bases between them. The CDR3 extends over 13 amino acids.